This entry is about one T cell receptor (beta chain). The target of this receptor is not known. No base qualities exist here, and no much larger clone lies one base off it. Participants in the prospective study were enrolled through a virtual design, were aged roughly 18 to 100 years, and lived in roughly 24 United States geographic areas. In the prospective study, participants were assigned to cohorts based on the clinical history participants reported in a screening survey and a study questionnaire. Mobile phlebotomists in the prospective study collected whole blood, serum and a nasopharyngeal or oropharyngeal swab from every participant. Participants in the prospective study had the option to provide additional blood draws and questionnaires over a roughly two-month period. Blood samples from the prospective study were shipped frozen or at room temperature prior to DNA extraction. This entry comes from a study of blood T cell repertoires in COVID-19 (TCRdb year 2020). As for the study more broadly: Samples from collaborators originated in the United States, Italy and Spain and spanned both the acute and convalescent phases of COVID-19. Nearly every sample came with metadata listing a de-identified subject ID, COVID-19 status, age in years and sex. The dataset comprised deeply sampled blood TCRbeta repertoires from subjects exposed to, actively infected with, or recovered from COVID-19. The repertoires were released in a freely available public database meant as a resource for research on the immune response to SARS-CoV-2. Where available, HLA class I and class II types were obtained from metadata supplied by the sample provider rather than from assay-based typing. The prospective study material was composed of cDNA or gDNA derived from T cells, B-cell-depleted T cells, or PBMCs. Samples came from the ongoing ImmuneRACE study (first 160 participants) plus 1,254 subjects from 6 global collaborators. Study-wide findings and limitations: Clinical and demographic metadata were provided uncurated, with the amount varying by source and participant.

From the cysteine up to the phenylalanine, the CDR3 has a length of 15 residues. Only CDR3 DNA remains: 45 bases, in frame from the first base. CDR1 is given as LGHDT and CDR2 as YNNKEL, both from the germline V gene (reference sequence). The trim is 0 bases for V and 7 bases for J, with a gap of 13 bases between the germline ends. TCRbeta CDR3 regions were amplified from genomic DNA using the immunoSEQ Assay, a bias-controlled multiplex PCR. The study's own analysis went as follows. The number of nucleated cells in each sample was estimated from the amplification of reference gene primers within the assay. To quantify the absolute abundance of each unique TCRbeta CDR3 rearrangement, sequence reads were collapsed and filtered. For each sample, productive Simpson clonality was calculated by taking the square root of Simpson's diversity index across productive rearrangements. TCRdb holds this immuneACCESS table with in-frame rearrangements only. Some clones are missing; in checked studies, unresolved V genes explain under half, and the rest has no known cause. The D gene and trimming were derived from the DNA, and the V and J assignments and clone size from that table. The sample table lists about 200,000 clones, approximately 80% of them with a count of one. Of the sample, 6.5% to 9% is held by the ten largest clones.

The sequence was collected from a woman in her 40s with acute COVID-19. Specimen: PBMCs or T cells enriched from blood (not recorded which). The rearrangement joined TRBV3-1 (or the pseudogene TRBV3-2) to TRBJ1-5; the D gene is unclear. The CDR3 here reads CASSQEARSGQPQHF. Here is the DNA: TGTGCCAGCAGCCAAGAAGCCAGATCGGGGCAGCCCCAGCATTTT.